This T cell receptor (beta chain) appears in the sequencing data of a study of T cell changes during pregnancy in multiple sclerosis. Assay used: immunoSEQ multiplex PCR; TCRdb lists only in-frame clones, some missing. The sample has over 70,000 clones; 94% are singletons. Trimming took 4 bases from V and 3 from J; bases not matched to a gene: 5. Germline V gene sequence: CDR1 GTSNPN, CDR2 SVGIG (reference sequence). This CDR3 contains 15 residues. Sequencing was performed on peripheral blood, taken in the third trimester of pregnancy. This clonotype was sampled from a female donor with multiple sclerosis, enrolled in a pregnancy study. The V gene is TRBV30, the J gene TRBJ2-1; 11 bases fit TRBD2. CDR3 nucleotide sequence: TGTGCCTGGACTGGTGGGACTAGCGGCTACAATGAGCAGTTCTTC. This codes for CAWTGGTSGYNEQFF.